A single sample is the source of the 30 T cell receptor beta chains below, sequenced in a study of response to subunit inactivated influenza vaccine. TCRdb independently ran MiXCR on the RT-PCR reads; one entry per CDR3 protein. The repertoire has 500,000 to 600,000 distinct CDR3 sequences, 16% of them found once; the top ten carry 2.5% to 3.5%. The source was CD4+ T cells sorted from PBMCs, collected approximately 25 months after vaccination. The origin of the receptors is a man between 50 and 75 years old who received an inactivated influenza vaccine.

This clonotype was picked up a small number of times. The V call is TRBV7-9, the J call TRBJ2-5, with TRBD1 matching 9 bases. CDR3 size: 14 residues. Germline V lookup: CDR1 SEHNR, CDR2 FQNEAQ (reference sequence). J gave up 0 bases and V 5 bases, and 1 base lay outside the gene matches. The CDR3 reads CASSRTGDQETQYF. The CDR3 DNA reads TGTGCCAGCAGCCGGACAGGGGACCAAGAGACCCAGTACTTC.

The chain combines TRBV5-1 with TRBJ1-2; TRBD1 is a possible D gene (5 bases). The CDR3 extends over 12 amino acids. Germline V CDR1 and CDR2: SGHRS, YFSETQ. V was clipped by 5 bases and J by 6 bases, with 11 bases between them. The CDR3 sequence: CASSIGVHGYTF. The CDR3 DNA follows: TGCGCCAGCAGTATAGGGGTTCATGGCTACACCTTC.

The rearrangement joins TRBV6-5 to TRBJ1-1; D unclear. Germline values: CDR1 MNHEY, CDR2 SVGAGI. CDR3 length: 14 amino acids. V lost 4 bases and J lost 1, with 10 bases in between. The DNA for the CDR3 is TGTGCCAGCAGTTCCACGGTACCGAACACTGAAGCTTTCTTT. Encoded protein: CASSSTVPNTEAFF.

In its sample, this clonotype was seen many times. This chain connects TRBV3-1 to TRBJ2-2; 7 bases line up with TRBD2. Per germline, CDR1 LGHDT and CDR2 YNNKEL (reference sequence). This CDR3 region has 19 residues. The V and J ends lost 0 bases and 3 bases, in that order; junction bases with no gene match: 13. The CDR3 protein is CASSQEAGVRVSDTGELFF. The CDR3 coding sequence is TGTGCCAGCAGCCAAGAGGCGGGAGTTCGCGTCTCGGACACCGGGGAGCTGTTTTTT.

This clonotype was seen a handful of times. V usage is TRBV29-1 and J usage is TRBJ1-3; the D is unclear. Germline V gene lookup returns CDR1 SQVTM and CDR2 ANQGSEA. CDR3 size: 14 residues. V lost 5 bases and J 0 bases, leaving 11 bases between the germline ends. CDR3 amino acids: CSVWQASSGNTIYF. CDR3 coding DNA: TGCAGCGTTTGGCAGGCGAGCTCTGGAAACACCATATATTTT.

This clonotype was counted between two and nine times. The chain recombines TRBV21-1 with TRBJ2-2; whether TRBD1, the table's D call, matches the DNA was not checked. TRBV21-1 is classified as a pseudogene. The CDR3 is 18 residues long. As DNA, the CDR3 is TGTGCCAGCGGGACAGGGTACGACCAAGATGAAAACACCGGGGAGCTGTTTTTT. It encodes CASGTGYDQDENTGELFF.

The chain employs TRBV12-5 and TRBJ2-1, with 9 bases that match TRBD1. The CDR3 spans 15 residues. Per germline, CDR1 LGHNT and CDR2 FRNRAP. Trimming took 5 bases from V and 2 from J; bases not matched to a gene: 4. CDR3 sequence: CASGTTGGAYNEQFF. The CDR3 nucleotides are TGTGCTAGTGGTACCACAGGGGGCGCCTACAATGAGCAGTTCTTC.

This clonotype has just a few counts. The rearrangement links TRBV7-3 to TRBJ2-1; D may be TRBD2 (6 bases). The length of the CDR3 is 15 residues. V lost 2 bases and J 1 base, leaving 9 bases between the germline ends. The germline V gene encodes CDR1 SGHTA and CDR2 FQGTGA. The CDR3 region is CASSLDRESYNEQFF. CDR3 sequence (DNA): TGTGCCAGCAGCTTAGATCGGGAGTCCTACAATGAGCAGTTCTTC.

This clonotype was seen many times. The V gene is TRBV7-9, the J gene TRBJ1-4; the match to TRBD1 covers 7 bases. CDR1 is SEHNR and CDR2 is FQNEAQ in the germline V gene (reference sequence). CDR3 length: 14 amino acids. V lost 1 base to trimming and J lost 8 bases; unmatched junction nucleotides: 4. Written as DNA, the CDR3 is TGTGCCAGCAGCTTAGGCACAGGGGAAGAAAAACTGTTTTTT. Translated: CASSLGTGEEKLFF.

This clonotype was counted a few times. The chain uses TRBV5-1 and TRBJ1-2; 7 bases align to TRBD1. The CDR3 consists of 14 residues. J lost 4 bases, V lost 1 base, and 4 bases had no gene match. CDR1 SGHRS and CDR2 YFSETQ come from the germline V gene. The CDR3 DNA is TGCGCCAGCAGCTTGAACGGACAGGTCTATGGCTACACCTTC. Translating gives CASSLNGQVYGYTF.

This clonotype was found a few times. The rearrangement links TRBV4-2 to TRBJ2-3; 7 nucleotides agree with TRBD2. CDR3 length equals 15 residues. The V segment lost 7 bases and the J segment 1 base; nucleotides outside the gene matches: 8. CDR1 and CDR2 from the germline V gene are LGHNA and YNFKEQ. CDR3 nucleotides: TGTGCCAGCACCCAGAGGGCGGGGGGCACAGATACGCAGTATTTT. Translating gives CASTQRAGGTDTQYF.

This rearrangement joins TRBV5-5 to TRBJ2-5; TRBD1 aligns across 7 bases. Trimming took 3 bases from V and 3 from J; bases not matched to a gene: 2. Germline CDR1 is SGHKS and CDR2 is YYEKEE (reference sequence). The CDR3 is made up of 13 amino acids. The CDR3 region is CASSWTGKETQYF. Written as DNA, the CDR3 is TGTGCCAGCAGCTGGACAGGAAAAGAGACCCAGTACTTC. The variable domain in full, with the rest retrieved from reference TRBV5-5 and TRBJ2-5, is DAGVTQSPTHLIKTRGQQVTLRCSPISGHKSVSWYQQVLGQGPQFIFQYYEKEERGRGNFPDRFSARQFPNYSSELNVNALLLGDSALYLCASSWTGKETQYFGPGTRLLVL.

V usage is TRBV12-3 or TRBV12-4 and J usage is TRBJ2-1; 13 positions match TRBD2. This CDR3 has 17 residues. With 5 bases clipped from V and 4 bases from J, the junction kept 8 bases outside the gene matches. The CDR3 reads CASSAEPGLAGYNEQFF. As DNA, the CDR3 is TGTGCCAGCAGTGCCGAGCCGGGACTAGCGGGATACAATGAGCAGTTCTTC.

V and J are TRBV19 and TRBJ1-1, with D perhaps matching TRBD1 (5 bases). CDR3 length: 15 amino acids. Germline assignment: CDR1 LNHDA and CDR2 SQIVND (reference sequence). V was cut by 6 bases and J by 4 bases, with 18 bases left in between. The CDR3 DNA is TGTGCCAGTAGGTCTCCATGGATAAGGGGCACTGAAGCTTTCTTT. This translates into CASRSPWIRGTEAFF.

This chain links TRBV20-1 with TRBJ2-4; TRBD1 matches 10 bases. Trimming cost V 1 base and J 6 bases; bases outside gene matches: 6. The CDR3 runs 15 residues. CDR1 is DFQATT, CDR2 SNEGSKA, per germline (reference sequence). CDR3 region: CSARAVDRGGNIQYF. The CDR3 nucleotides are TGCAGTGCTAGAGCCGTGGACAGGGGGGGAAACATTCAGTACTTC.

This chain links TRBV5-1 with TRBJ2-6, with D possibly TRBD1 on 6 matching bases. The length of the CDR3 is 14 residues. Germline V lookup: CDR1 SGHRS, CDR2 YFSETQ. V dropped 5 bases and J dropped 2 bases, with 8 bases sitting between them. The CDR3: CASSTGTGANVLTF. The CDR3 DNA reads TGCGCCAGCAGTACAGGGACTGGGGCCAACGTCCTGACTTTC.

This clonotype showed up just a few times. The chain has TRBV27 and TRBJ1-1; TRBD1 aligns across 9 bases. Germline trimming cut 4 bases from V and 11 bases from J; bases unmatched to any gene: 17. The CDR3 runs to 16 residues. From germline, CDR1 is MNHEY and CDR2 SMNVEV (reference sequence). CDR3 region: CASSSLTTPDRGAAFF. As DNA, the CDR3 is TGTGCCAGCAGTTCCCTCACGACTCCCGACAGGGGGGCCGCTTTCTTT.

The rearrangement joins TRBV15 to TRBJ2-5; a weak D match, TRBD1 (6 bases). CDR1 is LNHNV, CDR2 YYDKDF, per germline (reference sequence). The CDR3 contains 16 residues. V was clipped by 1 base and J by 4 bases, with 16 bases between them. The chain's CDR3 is CATSRGRGTIGETQYF. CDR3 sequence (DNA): TGTGCCACCAGCAGAGGAAGGGGGACGATCGGAGAGACCCAGTACTTC.

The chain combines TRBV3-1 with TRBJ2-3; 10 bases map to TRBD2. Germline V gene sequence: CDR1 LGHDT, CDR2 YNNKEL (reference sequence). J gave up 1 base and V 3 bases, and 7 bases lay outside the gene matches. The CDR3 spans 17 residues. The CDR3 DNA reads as TGTGCCAGCAGCCACCTAGGACTAGCGGTTGGCACAGATACGCAGTATTTT. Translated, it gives CASSHLGLAVGTDTQYF.

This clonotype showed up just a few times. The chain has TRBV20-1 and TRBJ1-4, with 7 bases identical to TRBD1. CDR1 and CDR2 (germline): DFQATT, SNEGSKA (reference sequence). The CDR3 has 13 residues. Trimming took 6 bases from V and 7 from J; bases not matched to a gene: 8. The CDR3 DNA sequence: TGCAGTGCCAACAGGGGTTTAGGTGAAAAACTGTTTTTT. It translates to CSANRGLGEKLFF.

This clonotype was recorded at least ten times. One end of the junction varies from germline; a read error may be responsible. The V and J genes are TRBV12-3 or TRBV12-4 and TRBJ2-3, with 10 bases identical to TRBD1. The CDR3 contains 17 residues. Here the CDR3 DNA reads TGTGCCAGCAGCTTAGGATGGGGACAGGGGATCTCAGATACGCAGTATTTT. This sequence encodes CASSLGWGQGISDTQYF.

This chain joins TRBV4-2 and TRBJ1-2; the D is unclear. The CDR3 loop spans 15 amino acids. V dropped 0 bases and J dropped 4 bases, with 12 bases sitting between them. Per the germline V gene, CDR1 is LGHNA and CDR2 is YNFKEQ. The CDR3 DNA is TGTGCCAGCAGCCAAGATAGGGAACCTATCTATGGCTACACCTTC. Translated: CASSQDREPIYGYTF.

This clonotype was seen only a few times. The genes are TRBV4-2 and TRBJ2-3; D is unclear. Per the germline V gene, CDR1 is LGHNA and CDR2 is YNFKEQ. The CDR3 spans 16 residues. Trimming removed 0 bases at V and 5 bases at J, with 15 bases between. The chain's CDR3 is CASSQERLASGDTQYF. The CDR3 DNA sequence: TGTGCCAGCAGCCAAGAGCGTCTCGCCTCGGGAGATACGCAGTATTTT.

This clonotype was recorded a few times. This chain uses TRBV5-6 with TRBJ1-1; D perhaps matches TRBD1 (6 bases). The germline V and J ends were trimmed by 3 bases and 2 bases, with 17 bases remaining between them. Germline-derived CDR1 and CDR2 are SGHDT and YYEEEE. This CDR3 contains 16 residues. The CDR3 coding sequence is TGTGCCAGCAGCTGGGGGGTCGCAGGGGTAAACACTGAAGCTTTCTTT. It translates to CASSWGVAGVNTEAFF.

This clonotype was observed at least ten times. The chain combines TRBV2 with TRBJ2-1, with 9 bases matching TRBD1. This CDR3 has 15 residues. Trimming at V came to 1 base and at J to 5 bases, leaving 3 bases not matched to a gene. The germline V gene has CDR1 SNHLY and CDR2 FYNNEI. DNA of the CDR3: TGTGCCAGCAGTGAAGGGACAGGGGTTCACAATGAGCAGTTCTTC. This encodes CASSEGTGVHNEQFF.

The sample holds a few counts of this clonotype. The CDR3 DNA reads TGTGCCACTAAGGGCATGGGAGATGAGCAGTTCTTC. Translating it yields CATKGMGDEQFF. V is TRBV24-1 and J is TRBJ2-1; D may be TRBD2 (5 bases). Trimming took off 10 bases at V and 8 bases at J, with 14 bases between the two ends. The CDR3 spans 12 residues. The germline V gene has CDR1 KGHDR and CDR2 SFDVKD.

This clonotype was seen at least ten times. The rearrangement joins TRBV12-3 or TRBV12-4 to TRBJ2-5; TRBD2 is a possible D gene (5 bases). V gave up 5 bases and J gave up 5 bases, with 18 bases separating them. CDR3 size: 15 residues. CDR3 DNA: TGTGCCAGCAGTCGGAACACCGGGAACGTCGAGACCCAGTACTTC. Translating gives CASSRNTGNVETQYF.

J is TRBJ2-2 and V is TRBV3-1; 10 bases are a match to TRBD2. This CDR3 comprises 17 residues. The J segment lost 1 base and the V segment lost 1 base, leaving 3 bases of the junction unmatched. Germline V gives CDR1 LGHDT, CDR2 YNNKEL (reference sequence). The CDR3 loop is CASSQAGTSENTGELFF. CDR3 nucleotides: TGTGCCAGCAGCCAAGCAGGGACTAGCGAGAACACCGGGGAGCTGTTTTTT.

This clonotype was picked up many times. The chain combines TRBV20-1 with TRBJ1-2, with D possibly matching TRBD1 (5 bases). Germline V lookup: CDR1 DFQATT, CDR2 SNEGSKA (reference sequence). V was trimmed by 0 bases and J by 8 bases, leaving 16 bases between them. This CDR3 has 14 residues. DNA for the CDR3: TGCAGTGCTAGAGAGTTAGGCAGGGCGCAGGGCTACACCTTC. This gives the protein CSARELGRAQGYTF.

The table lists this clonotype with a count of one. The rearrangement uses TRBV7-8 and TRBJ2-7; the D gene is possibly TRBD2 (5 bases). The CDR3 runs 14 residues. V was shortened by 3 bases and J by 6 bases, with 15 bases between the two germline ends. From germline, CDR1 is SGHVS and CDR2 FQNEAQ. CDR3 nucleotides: TGTGCCAGCAGCTTCTCGGGGAAGGGTAGCGAGCAGTACTTC. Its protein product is CASSFSGKGSEQYF.